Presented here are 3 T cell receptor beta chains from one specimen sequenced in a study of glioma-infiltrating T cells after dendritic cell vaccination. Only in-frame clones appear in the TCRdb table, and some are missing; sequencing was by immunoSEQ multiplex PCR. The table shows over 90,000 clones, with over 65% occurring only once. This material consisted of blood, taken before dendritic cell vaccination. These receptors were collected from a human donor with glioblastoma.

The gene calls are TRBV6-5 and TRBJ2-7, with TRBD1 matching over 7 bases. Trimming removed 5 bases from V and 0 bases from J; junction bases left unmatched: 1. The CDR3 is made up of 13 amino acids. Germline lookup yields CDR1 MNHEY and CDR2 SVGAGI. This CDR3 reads CASSRQGSYEQYF. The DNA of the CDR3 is TGTGCCAGCAGTAGACAGGGCTCCTACGAGCAGTACTTC.

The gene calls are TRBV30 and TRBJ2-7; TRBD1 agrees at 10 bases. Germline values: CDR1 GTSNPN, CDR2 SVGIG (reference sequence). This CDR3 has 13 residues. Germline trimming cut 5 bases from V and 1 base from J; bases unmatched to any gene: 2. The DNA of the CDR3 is TGTGCCTGGGGGACAGGGGTGTCCTACGAGCAGTACTTC. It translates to CAWGTGVSYEQYF. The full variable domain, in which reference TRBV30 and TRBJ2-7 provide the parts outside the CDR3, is SQTIHQWPATLVQPVGSPLSLECTVEGTSNPNLYWYRQAAGRGLQLLFYSVGIGQISSEVPQNLSASRPQDRQFILSSKKLLLSDSGFYLCAWGTGVSYEQYFGPGTRLTVT.

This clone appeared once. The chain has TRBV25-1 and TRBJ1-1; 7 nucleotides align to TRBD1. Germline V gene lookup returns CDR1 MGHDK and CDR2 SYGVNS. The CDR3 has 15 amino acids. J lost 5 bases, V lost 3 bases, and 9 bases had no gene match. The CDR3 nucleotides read TGTGCCAGCAGTGAGTATCGAACAGGGGAGACTGAAGCTTTCTTT. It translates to CASSEYRTGETEAFF.